This T cell receptor beta chain was captured by sequencing in a study of control samples from healthy donors and cancer patients. Clones were read by immunoSEQ multiplex PCR, and TCRdb kept only the in-frame ones, dropping some. The table shows just over 150,000 clones, with roughly 94% occurring only once. Per germline, CDR1 KGHSH and CDR2 LQKENI. This CDR3 has 15 amino acids. The trim removed 5 bases at V and 10 bases at J, leaving 10 bases unmatched. This clone was observed once. The source of this sequence is a woman in her forties in good health. The chain uses TRBV18 and TRBJ1-6, with 8 bases that match TRBD1. The sample was blood. The CDR3 sequence: CASSETGTGLSPLHF. DNA of the CDR3: TGTGCCAGCTCAGAAACCGGGACAGGTTTGTCACCCCTCCACTTT.